This T cell receptor beta chain was found in a study of regulatory T cells in long-lasting Graves disease. For TCR beta, libraries came from iRepertoire HTBI primers and Arm-PCR of CDR3 regions. TCRdb ran MiXCR on the multiplex PCR reads and lists one entry per CDR3 protein. The sample contains over 650,000 distinct CDR3 sequences, 30% of which appear only once. Overall study findings and caveats: Persistent disease was associated with favored TRBV28 usage and with favored use of TRBJ1-2 and TRBJ2-5. With a small sample size, accuracy may have been reduced.

Germline lookup yields CDR1 MDHEN and CDR2 SYDVKM. Trimming cost V 8 bases and J 7 bases; bases outside gene matches: 11. The CDR3 is made up of 14 amino acids. Time point in this sample: persistent/refractory GD, antithyroid drugs over 5 years with positive TRAb. PBMC RNA was the source of the TCR library. Ten or more counts support this clonotype. Its matching antigen is unknown. The source of this sequence is a female donor with Graves disease. The material sequenced was peripheral blood mononuclear cells (PBMCs), taken when the disease was refractory, from a patient treated with antithyroid drugs. The V and J genes are TRBV28 and TRBJ1-5, with 7 bases that match TRBD1. The CDR3 bases are TGTGCCAGCCAGACAGGGCAGGTAGGGCAGCCCCAGCATTTT. It is translated as CASQTGQVGQPQHF.